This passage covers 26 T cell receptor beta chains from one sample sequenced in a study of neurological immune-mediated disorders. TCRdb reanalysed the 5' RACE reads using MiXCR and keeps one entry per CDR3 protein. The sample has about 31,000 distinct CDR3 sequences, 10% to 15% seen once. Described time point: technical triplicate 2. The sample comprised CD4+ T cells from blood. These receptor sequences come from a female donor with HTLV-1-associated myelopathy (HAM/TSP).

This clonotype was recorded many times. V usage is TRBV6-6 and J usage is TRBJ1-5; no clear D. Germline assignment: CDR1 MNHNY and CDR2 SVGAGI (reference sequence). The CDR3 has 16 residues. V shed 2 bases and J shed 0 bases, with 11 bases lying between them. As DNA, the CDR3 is TGTGCCAGCAGTTACAATCCGGCACCTAGCAATCAGCCCCAGCATTTT. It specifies CASSYNPAPSNQPQHF.

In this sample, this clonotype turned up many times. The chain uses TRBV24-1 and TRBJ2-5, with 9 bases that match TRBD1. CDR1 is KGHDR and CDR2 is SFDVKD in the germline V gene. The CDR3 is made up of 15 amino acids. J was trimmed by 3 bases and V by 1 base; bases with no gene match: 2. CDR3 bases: TGTGCCACCAGTGATTTCCGGACAGGGGAAGAGACCCAGTACTTC. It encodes CATSDFRTGEETQYF.

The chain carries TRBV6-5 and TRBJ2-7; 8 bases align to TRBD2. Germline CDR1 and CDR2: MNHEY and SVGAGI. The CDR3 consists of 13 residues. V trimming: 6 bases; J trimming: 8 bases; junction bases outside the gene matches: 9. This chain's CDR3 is CASSHAGGRKQYF. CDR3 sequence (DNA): TGTGCCAGCAGCCATGCGGGAGGTCGGAAGCAGTACTTC.

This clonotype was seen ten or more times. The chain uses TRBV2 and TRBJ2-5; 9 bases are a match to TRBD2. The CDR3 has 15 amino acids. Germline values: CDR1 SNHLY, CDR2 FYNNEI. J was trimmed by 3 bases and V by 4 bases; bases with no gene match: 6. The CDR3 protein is CASSVLRTSEETQYF. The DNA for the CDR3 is TGTGCCAGCAGTGTATTAAGGACTAGCGAAGAGACCCAGTACTTC. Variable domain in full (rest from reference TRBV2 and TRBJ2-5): EPEVTQTPSHQVTQMGQEVILRCVPISNHLYFYWYRQILGQKVEFLVSFYNNEISEKSEIFDDQFSVERPDGSNFTLKIRSTKLEDSAMYFCASSVLRTSEETQYFGPGTRLLVL.

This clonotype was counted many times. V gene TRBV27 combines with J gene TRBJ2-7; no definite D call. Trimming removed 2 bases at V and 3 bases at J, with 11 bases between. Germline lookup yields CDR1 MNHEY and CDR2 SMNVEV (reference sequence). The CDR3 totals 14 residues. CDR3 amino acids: CASSLTVGFYEQYF. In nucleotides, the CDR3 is TGTGCCAGCAGTTTAACGGTGGGATTCTACGAGCAGTACTTC.

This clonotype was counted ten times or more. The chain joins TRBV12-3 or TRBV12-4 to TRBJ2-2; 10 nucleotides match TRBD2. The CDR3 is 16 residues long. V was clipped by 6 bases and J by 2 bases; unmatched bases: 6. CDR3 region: CASRGSSGGNTGELFF. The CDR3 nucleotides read TGTGCCAGCAGGGGATCTAGCGGGGGAAACACCGGGGAGCTGTTTTTT.

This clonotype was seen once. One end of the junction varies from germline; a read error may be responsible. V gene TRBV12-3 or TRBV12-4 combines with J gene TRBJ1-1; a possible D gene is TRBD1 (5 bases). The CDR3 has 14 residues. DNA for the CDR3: TGTGCCACCTACCGGGGCGGGGAGAACAATGAAGCTTTCTTT. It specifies CATYRGGENNEAFF.

The CDR3 loop is CASSDLAGGGTDTQYF. Written as DNA, the CDR3 is TGTGCCAGCAGTGATCTCGCGGGAGGGGGCACAGATACGCAGTATTTT. The chain joins TRBV2 to TRBJ2-3, with TRBD2 matching over 9 bases. Germline V gene sequence: CDR1 SNHLY, CDR2 FYNNEI. This CDR3 region has 16 residues. V dropped 3 bases and J dropped 1; count of bases not matched to a gene: 5.

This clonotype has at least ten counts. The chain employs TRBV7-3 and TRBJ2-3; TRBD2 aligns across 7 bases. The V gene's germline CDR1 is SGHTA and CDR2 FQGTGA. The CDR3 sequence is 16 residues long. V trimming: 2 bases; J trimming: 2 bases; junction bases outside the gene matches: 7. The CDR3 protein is CASSLGLGIDTDTQYF. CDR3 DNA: TGTGCCAGCAGCTTAGGACTAGGGATAGACACAGATACGCAGTATTTT.

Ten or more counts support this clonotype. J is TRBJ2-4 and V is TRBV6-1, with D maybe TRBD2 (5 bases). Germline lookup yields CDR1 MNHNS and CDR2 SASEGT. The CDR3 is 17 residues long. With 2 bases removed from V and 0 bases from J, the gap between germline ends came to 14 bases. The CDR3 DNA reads TGTGCCAGCAGTGAAAGAGGAGCGGAACTAGCCAAAAACATTCAGTACTTC. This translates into CASSERGAELAKNIQYF.

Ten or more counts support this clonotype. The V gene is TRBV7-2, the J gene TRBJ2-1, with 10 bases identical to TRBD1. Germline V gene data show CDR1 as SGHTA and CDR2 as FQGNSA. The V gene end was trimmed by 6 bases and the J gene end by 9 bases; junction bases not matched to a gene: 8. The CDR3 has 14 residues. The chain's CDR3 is CASRMTGGVSEQFF. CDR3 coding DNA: TGTGCCAGCAGGATGACAGGGGGCGTAAGTGAGCAGTTCTTC.

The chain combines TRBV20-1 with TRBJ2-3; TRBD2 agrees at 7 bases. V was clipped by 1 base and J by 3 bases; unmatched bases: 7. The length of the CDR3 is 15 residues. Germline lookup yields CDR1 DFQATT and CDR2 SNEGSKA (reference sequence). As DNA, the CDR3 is TGCAGTGCTAGAGTCCAAGCGGGGCGAACAGATACGCAGTATTTT. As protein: CSARVQAGRTDTQYF.

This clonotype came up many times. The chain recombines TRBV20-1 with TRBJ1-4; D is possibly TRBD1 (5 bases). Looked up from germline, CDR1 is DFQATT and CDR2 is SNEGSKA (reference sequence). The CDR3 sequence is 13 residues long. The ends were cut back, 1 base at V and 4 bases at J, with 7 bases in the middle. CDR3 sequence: CSARGQGNEKLFF. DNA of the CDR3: TGCAGTGCTAGAGGTCAGGGTAATGAAAAACTGTTTTTT.

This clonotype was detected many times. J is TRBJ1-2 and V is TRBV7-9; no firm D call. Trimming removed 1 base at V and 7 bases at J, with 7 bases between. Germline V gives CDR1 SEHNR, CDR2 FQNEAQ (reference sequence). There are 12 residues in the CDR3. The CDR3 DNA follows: TGTGCCAGCAGCTTAGACTTGGCTGGCTACACCTTC. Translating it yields CASSLDLAGYTF.

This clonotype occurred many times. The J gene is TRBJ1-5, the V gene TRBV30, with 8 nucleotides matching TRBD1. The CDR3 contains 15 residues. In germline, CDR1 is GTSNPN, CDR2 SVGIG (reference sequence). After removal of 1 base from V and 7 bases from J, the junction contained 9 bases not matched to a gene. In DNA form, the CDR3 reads TGTGCCTGGAGTGAAGCAGGACAGGGTCGGCAGCCCCAGCATTTT. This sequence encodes CAWSEAGQGRQPQHF.

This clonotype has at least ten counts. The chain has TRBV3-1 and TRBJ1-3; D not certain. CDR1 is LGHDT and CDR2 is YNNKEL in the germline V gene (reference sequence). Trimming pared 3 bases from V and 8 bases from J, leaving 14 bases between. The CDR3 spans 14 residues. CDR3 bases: TGTGCCAGCAGCCATGGACTTGCTCAGGACACCATATATTTT. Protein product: CASSHGLAQDTIYF.

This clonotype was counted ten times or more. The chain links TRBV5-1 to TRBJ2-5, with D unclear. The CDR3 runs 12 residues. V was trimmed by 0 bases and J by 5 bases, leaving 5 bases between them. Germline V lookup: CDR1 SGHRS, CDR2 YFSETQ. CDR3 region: CASSLVEETQYF. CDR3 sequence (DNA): TGCGCCAGCAGCTTGGTGGAGGAGACCCAGTACTTC.

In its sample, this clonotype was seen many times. This chain's CDR3 is CASTGQGNQPQHF. The CDR3 DNA is TGTGCCAGCACAGGACAGGGGAATCAGCCCCAGCATTTT. This chain connects TRBV6-1 to TRBJ1-5; 9 nucleotides align to TRBD1. The CDR3 covers 13 residues. V lost 7 bases and J lost 4; bases outside the gene matches: 2. Germline lookup yields CDR1 MNHNS and CDR2 SASEGT.

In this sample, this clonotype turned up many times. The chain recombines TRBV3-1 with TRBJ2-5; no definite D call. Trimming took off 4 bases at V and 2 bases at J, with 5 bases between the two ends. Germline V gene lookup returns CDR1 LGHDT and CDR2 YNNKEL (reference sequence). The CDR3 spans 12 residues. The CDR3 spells CASSLEQETQYF. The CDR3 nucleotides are TGTGCCAGCAGCCTCGAACAAGAGACCCAGTACTTC.

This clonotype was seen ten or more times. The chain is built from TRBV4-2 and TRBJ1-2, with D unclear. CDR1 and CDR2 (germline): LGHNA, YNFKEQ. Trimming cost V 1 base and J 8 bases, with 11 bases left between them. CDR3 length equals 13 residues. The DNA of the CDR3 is TGTGCCAGCAGCCAAGCCCCGAAACAGGGCTACACCTTC. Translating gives CASSQAPKQGYTF.

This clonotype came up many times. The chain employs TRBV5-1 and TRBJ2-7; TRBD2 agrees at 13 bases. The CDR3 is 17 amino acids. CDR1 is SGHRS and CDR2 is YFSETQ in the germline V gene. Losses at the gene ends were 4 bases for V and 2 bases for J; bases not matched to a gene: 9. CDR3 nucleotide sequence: TGCGCCAGCAGCCCCCGACTAGCGGGAGGCCTAACCTACGAGCAGTACTTC. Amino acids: CASSPRLAGGLTYEQYF.

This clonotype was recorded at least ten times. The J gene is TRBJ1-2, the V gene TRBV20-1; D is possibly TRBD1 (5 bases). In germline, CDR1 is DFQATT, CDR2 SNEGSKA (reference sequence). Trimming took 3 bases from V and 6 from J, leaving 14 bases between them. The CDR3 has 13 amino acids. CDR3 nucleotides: TGCAGTGCTAGTTCGCAGCTCAGGGATGGCTACACCTTC. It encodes CSASSQLRDGYTF.

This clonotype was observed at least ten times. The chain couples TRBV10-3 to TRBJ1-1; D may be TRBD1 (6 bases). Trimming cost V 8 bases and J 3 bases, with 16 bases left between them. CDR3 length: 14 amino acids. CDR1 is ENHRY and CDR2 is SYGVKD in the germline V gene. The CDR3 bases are TGTGCCATCGGGGGCAGGGTAGCAGACACTGAAGCTTTCTTT. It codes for CAIGGRVADTEAFF.

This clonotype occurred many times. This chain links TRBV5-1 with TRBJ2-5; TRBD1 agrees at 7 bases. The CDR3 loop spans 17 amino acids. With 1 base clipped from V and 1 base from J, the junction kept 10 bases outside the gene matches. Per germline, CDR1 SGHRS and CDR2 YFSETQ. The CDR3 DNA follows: TGCGCCAGCAGCTTGAAGTTCCGGGACAGCCCCCAAGAGACCCAGTACTTC. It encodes CASSLKFRDSPQETQYF.

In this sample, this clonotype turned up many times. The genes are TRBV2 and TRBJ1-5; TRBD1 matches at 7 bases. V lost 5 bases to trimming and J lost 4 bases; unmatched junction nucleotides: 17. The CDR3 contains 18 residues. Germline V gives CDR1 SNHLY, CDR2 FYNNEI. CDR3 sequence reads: CASSRDSKIYLRNQPQHF. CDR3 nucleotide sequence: TGTGCCAGCAGTCGGGACAGCAAGATATACCTCAGAAATCAGCCCCAGCATTTT.

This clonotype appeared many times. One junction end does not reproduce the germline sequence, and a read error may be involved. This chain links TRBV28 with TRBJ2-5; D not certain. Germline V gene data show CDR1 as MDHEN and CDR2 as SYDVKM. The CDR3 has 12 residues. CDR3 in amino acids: CASSRAQDTQYF. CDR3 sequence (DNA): TGTGCCAGCAGTCGGGCCCAAGATACCCAGTACTTC.